What follows are 12 T cell receptor beta chains derived from one specimen sequenced in a study of shared clonotypes between healthy human individuals. Data came from immunoSEQ multiplex PCR; TCRdb stores just in-frame clones and leaves some out. The data show 2 million to 2.5 million clones, with roughly 93% seen just once and approximately 0.4% held by the top ten. Sequenced: naive CD4+ T cells from PBMCs. Subset meaning: CD45RA+ positively selected. All receptors derive from a man between 18 and 35 years old in good health. Some clones in this sample may be carry-over from other donors' samples.

A remark on this clone: Additional DNA sequences in this sample encode the identical CDR3. V is TRBV29-1 and J is TRBJ2-3; weak D call: TRBD2 (6 bases). The CDR3 has 12 amino acids. CDR1 SQVTM and CDR2 ANQGSEA come from the germline V gene. The V gene lost 4 bases and the J gene lost 3 bases, with 8 bases spanning the gap. DNA of the CDR3: TGCAGCGTTGGACTAGGGACAGATACGCAGTATTTT. Encoded protein: CSVGLGTDTQYF.

The CDR3 spells CASSLGTTLTDTQYF. The CDR3 nucleotides read TGTGCCAGCAGCTTAGGGACGACCCTCACAGATACGCAGTATTTT. V gene TRBV11-2 combines with J gene TRBJ2-3; D remains unclear. V was trimmed by 1 base and J by 2 bases, leaving 10 bases between them. CDR1 SGHAT and CDR2 FQNNGV come from the germline V gene. This CDR3 comprises 15 residues.

V usage is TRBV4-2 and J usage is TRBJ2-4; 12 nucleotides align to TRBD2. The CDR3 has 16 amino acids. Germline CDR1 is LGHNA and CDR2 is YNFKEQ. V was clipped by 1 base and J by 9 bases; unmatched bases: 7. This CDR3 is CASSQASGRASAIQYF. CDR3 DNA sequence: TGTGCCAGCAGCCAAGCTAGCGGGAGGGCCTCAGCCATTCAGTACTTC.

The CDR3 loop reads CASSIRGPMNTEAFF. The DNA of the CDR3 is TGTGCCAGTAGTATACGGGGTCCGATGAACACTGAAGCTTTCTTT. V is TRBV19 and J is TRBJ1-1; D is unclear. Germline V gene data show CDR1 as LNHDA and CDR2 as SQIVND (reference sequence). The CDR3 has 15 residues. Trimming pared 2 bases from V and 0 bases from J, leaving 10 bases between.

This chain connects TRBV7-7 to TRBJ2-7; 10 bases line up with TRBD1. The V segment lost 5 bases and the J segment 4 bases; nucleotides outside the gene matches: 2. CDR1 is SSHAT, CDR2 FNYEAQ, per germline (reference sequence). This CDR3 comprises 13 residues. The CDR3 loop reads CASSRDRGYEQYF. The CDR3 DNA follows: TGTGCCAGCAGCCGGGACAGGGGTTACGAGCAGTACTTC.

The genes are TRBV11-3 and TRBJ2-2; the match to TRBD1 covers 7 bases. The ends lost 5 bases at V and 6 bases at J; junction bases unmatched: 6. The CDR3 spans 14 residues. Germline lookup yields CDR1 SGHNT and CDR2 YENEEA. In DNA, the CDR3 is TGTGCCAGCAGCCGGGACCAGGGGGCCGGGGAGCTGTTTTTT. Encoded protein: CASSRDQGAGELFF.

The chain recombines TRBV2 with TRBJ2-5; 9 positions match TRBD1. The CDR3 runs 14 residues. Germline-derived CDR1 and CDR2 are SNHLY and FYNNEI. The V gene end was trimmed by 6 bases and the J gene end by 2 bases; junction bases not matched to a gene: 4. The CDR3 loop is CASRRDRAQETQYF. The CDR3 DNA is TGTGCCAGCAGGCGGGACAGGGCTCAAGAGACCCAGTACTTC.

This clone was seen a single time. The V call is TRBV7-2, the J call TRBJ2-3; 8 bases line up with TRBD2. This CDR3 has 15 amino acids. From germline, CDR1 is SGHTA and CDR2 FQGNSA. Trimming removed 7 bases from V and 4 bases from J; junction bases left unmatched: 10. CDR3 in DNA: TGTGCCAGCAAGCCGCGGGGGGCCAACGCAGATACGCAGTATTTT. It specifies CASKPRGANADTQYF.

Worth noting for this clone: Other DNA sequences in the same sample also yield this CDR3. The V and J genes are TRBV6-1 and TRBJ2-7, with D maybe TRBD1 (6 bases). V gave up 6 bases and J gave up 0 bases, with 12 bases separating them. The CDR3 length is 14 residues. Germline lookup yields CDR1 MNHNS and CDR2 SASEGT. In DNA, the CDR3 is TGTGCCAGCAGCCAACAGGGTAGCTCCTACGAGCAGTACTTC. Residues: CASSQQGSSYEQYF.

This chain connects TRBV29-1 to TRBJ1-2, with 10 bases that match TRBD1. The ends lost 6 bases at V and 6 bases at J; junction bases unmatched: 10. Germline V lookup: CDR1 SQVTM, CDR2 ANQGSEA. The CDR3 has 14 residues. The CDR3: CSVGWDRGFNGYTF. For the CDR3, the DNA is TGCAGCGTGGGTTGGGACAGGGGATTCAATGGCTACACCTTC.

The rearrangement links TRBV28 to TRBJ2-7; the match to TRBD1 covers 9 bases. The junction had 20 bases not matched to a gene; V was cut back by 5 bases and J by 6 bases. This CDR3 is built from 18 residues. Germline CDR1 and CDR2: MDHEN and SYDVKM. CDR3 sequence (DNA): TGTGCCAGCAGTGCGCCGGGACAGGGAAAGTGGGGTTTGTCCGAGCAGTACTTC. It codes for CASSAPGQGKWGLSEQYF.

This clone is a singleton in its sample. The genes are TRBV6-1 and TRBJ1-5, with D possibly TRBD1 on 6 matching bases. CDR1 is MNHNS and CDR2 is SASEGT in the germline V gene. The germline V and J ends were trimmed by 2 bases and 4 bases, with 39 bases remaining between them. This CDR3 contains 24 residues. CDR3 residues: CASSEKVGGQRNNRYRLYNQPQHF. The CDR3 DNA sequence: TGTGCCAGCAGTGAAAAAGTAGGGGGGCAGCGGAACAATCGGTACCGACTCTATAATCAGCCCCAGCATTTT.